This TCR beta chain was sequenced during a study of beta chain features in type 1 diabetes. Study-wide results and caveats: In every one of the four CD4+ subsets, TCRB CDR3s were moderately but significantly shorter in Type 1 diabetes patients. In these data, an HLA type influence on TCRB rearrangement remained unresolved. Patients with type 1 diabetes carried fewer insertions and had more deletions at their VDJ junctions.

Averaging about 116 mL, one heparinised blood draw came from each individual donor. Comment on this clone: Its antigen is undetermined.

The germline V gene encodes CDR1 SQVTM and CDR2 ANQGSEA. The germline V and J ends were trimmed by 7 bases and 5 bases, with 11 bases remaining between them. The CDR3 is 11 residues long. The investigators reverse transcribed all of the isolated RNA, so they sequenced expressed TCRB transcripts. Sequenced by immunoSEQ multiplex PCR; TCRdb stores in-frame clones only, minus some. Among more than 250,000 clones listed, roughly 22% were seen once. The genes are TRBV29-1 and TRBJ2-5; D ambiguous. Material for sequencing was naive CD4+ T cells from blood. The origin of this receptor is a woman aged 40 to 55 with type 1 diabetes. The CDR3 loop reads CSAIPGETQYF. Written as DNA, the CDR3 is TGCAGCGCAATCCCCGGGGAGACCCAGTACTTC.